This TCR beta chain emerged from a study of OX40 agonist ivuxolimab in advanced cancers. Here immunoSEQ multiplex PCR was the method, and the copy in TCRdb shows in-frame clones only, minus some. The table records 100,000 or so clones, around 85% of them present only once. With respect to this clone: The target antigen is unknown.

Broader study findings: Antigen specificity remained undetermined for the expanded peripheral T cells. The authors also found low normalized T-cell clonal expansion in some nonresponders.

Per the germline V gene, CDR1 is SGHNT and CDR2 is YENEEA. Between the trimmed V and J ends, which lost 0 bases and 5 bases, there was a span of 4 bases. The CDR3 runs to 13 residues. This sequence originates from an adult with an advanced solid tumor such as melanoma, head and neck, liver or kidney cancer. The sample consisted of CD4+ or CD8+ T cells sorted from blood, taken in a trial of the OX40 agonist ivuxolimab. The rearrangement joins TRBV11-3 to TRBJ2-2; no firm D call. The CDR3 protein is CASSLEPTGELFF. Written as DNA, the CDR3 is TGTGCCAGCAGCTTAGAGCCTACCGGGGAGCTGTTTTTT.